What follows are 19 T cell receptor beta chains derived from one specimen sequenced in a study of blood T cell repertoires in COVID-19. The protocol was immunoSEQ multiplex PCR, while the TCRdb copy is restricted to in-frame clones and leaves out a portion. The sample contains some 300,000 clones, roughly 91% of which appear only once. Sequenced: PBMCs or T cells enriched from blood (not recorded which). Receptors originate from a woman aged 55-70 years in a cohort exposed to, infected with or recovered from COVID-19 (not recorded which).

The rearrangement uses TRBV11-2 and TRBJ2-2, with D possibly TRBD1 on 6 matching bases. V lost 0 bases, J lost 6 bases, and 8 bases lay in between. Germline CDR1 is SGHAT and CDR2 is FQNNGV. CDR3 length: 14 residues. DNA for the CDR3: TGTGCCAGCAGCTTAGATGGGGGCTCCGGGGAGCTGTTTTTT. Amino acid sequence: CASSLDGGSGELFF.

CDR3 region: CATSPLAGGGNIQYF. Here the CDR3 DNA reads TGTGCCACCAGCCCCCTAGCGGGAGGGGGGAACATTCAGTACTTC. V and J are TRBV10-3 and TRBJ2-4; 12 bases line up with TRBD2. J was trimmed by 7 bases and V by 10 bases; bases with no gene match: 11. The germline CDR1 and CDR2 sequences are ENHRY and SYGVKD. This CDR3 is 15 amino acids long.

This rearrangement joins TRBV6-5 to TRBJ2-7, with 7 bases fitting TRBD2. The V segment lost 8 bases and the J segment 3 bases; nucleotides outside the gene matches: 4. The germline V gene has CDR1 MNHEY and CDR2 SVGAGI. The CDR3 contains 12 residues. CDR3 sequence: CASGRALYEQYF. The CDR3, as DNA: TGTGCCAGCGGGAGGGCCCTCTACGAGCAGTACTTC.

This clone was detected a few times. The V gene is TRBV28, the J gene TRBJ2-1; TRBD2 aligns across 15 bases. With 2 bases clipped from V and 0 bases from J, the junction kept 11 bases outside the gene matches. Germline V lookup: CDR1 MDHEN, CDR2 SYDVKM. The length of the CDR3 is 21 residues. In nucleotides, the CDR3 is TGTGCCAGCAGTTTAACCGGGACTAGCGGGAGGATGAGCCTCTCCTACAATGAGCAGTTCTTC. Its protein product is CASSLTGTSGRMSLSYNEQFF.

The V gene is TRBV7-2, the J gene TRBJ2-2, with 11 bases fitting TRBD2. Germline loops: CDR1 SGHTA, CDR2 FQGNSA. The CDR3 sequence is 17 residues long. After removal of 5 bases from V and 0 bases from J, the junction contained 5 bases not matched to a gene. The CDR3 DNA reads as TGTGCCAGCAGCCCCGGACTAGCGGGCCCGAACACCGGGGAGCTGTTTTTT. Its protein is CASSPGLAGPNTGELFF.

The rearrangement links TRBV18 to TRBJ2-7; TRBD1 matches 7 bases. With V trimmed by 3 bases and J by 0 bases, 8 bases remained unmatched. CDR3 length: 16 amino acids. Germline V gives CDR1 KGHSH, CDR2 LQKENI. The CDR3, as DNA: TGTGCCAGCTCACCTAGACAGGGTGTGAGCTCCTACGAGCAGTACTTC. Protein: CASSPRQGVSSYEQYF.

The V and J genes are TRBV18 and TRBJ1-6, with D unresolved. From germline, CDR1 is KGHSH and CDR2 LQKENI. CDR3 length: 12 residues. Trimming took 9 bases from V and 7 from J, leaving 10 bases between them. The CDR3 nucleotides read TGTGCCAGTCGCGACACGAATTCACCCCTCCACTTT. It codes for CASRDTNSPLHF. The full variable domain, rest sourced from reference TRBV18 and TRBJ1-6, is NAGVMQNPRHLVRRRGQEARLRCSPMKGHSHVYWYRQLPEEGLKFMVYLQKENIIDESGMPKERFSAEFPKEGPSILRIQQVVRGDSAAYFCASRDTNSPLHFGNGTRLTVT.

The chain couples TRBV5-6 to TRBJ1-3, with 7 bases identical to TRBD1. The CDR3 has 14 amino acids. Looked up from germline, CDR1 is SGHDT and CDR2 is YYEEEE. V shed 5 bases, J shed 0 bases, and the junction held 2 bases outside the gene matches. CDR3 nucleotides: TGTGCCAGCAGGGGACAGATCTCTGGAAACACCATATATTTT. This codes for CASRGQISGNTIYF.

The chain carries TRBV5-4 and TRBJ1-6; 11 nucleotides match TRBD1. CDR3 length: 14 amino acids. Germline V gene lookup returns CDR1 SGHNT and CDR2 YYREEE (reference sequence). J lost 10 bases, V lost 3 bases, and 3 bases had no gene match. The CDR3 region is CASSSGQGDSPLHF. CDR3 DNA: TGTGCCAGCAGCTCGGGACAGGGGGACTCACCCCTCCACTTT.

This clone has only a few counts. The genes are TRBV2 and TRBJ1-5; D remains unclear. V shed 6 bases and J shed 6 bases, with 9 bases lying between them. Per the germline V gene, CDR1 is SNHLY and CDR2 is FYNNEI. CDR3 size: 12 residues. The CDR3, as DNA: TGTGCCAGCAGGGGGAGTCGTCAGCCCCAGCATTTT. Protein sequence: CASRGSRQPQHF.

CDR3 sequence (DNA): TGTGCCAGCAGCTTGATCAGGGGCAGCGAAGCTTTCTTT. Translating it yields CASSLIRGSEAFF. The chain joins TRBV7-2 to TRBJ1-1, with a weak D call TRBD1 (6 bases). CDR1 and CDR2 (germline): SGHTA, FQGNSA. The V end was cut by 3 bases, the J end by 8 bases, with 13 bases between. CDR3 length: 13 amino acids.

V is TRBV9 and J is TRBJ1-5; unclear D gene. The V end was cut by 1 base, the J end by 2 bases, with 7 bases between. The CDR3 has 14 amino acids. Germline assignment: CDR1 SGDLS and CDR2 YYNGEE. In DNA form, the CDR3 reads TGTGCCAGCAGCGTAAGCGCCGGCAATCAGCCCCAGCATTTT. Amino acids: CASSVSAGNQPQHF.

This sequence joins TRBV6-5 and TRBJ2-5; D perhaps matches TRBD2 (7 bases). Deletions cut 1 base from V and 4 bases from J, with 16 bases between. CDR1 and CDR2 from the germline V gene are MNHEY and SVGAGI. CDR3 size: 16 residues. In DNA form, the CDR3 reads TGTGCCAGCAGTTACTTCTCGGGGGGCTGGGGAGAGACCCAGTACTTC. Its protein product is CASSYFSGGWGETQYF.

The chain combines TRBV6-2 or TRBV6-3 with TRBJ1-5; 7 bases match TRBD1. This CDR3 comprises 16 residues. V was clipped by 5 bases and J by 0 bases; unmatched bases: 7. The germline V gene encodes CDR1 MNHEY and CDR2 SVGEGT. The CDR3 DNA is TGTGCCAGCAGTCACGGGACAGCATATAGCAATCAGCCCCAGCATTTT. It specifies CASSHGTAYSNQPQHF.

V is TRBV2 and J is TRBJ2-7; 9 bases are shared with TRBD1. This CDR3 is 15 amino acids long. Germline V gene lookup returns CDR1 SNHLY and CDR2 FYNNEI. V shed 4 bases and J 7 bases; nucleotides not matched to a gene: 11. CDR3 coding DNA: TGTGCCAGCAGTGCGGTTCGGACAGGGGTGGGGGAGCAGTACTTC. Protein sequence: CASSAVRTGVGEQYF.

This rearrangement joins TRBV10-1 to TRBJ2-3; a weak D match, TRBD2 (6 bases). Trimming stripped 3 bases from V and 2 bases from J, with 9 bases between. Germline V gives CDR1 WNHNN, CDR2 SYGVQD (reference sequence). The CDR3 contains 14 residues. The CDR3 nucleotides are TGCGCCAGCAGTGACGGGGGAATCACAGATACGCAGTATTTT. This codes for CASSDGGITDTQYF.

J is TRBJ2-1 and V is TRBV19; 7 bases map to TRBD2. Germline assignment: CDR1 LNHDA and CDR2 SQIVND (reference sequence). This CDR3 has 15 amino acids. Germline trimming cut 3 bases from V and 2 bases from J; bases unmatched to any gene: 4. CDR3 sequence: CASSIGGNPYNEQFF. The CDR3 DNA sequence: TGTGCCAGTAGTATCGGGGGGAACCCCTACAATGAGCAGTTCTTC.

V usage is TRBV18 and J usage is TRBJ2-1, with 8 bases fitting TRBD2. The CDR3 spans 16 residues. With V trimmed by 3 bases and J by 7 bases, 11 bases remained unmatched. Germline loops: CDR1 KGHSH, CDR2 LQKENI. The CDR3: CASSPRKAGDGNEQFF. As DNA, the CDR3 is TGTGCCAGCTCACCCCGGAAAGCGGGAGACGGTAATGAGCAGTTCTTC.

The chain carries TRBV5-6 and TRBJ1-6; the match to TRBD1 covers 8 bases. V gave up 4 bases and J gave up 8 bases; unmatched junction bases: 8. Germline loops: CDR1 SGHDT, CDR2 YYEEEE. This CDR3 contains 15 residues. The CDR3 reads CASSIRQGRYSPLHF. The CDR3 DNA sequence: TGTGCCAGCAGCATCCGACAGGGGCGGTATTCACCCCTCCACTTT.